One and the same sample provided the 8 T cell receptor beta chains below, sequenced in a study of cytomegalovirus exposure and HLA in healthy donors (TCRdb year 2017). The library was prepared using the immunoSEQ multiplex PCR assay. For the multiplex PCR, a mixture combining 60 forward primers for TCR Vbeta segments and 13 reverse primers for TCR Jbeta segments was used. The table comes from immuneACCESS by way of TCRdb, which keeps in-frame sequences with V and J called. Part of the clones is missing from these tables; in studies checked, under half for an unresolved V gene and the rest for unknown reasons. Here the sample has more than 100,000 clones; 65% to 80% occur a single time. The top ten hold 3.7% of the sample. The material sequenced was PBMCs. The receptors originated from a human donor in good health.

The genes are TRBV6-5 and TRBJ1-6; no firm D call. The V end was cut by 2 bases, the J end by 7 bases, with 15 bases between. The CDR3 totals 16 residues. The V gene's germline CDR1 is MNHEY and CDR2 SVGAGI. CDR3 in DNA: TGTGCCAGCAGTTACGAAGGGAACGGGATCAATTCACCCCTCCACTTT. It encodes CASSYEGNGINSPLHF.

Of note for this clone: One junction end disagrees with the germline gene, perhaps due to a read error. This chain connects TRBV27 to TRBJ2-6, with a possible D match to TRBD1 (5 bases). CDR1 is MNHEY and CDR2 is SMNVEV in the germline V gene (reference sequence). The CDR3 length is 16 residues. In nucleotides, the CDR3 is TGTGCCAGCAGTTCGCGGCCTTTCTCTGGGGCCAACGGCCTGACTTTC. Translation: CASSSRPFSGANGLTF.

The chain recombines TRBV7-9 with TRBJ2-5; 12 nucleotides align to TRBD2. Germline CDR1 reads SEHNR; CDR2 reads FQNEAQ (reference sequence). The CDR3 covers 15 residues. J was trimmed by 6 bases and V by 3 bases; bases with no gene match: 5. CDR3 sequence (DNA): TGTGCCAGCAGCTTCCTAGCGGGAGGGGGCAAGACCCAGTACTTC. Translating gives CASSFLAGGGKTQYF.

The chain joins TRBV29-1 to TRBJ1-2, with 8 bases aligning to TRBD1. The germline gives CDR1 SQVTM, CDR2 ANQGSEA. The CDR3 contains 13 residues. Losses at the gene ends were 7 bases for V and 1 base for J; bases not matched to a gene: 5. CDR3 bases: TGCAGCGGGGGGGACAGGCGTAACTATGGCTACACCTTC. It is translated as CSGGDRRNYGYTF.

The chain combines TRBV6-5 with TRBJ1-1; possibly TRBD1 for D (5 bases). This CDR3 comprises 13 residues. The germline V gene has CDR1 MNHEY and CDR2 SVGAGI. The V and J ends lost 5 bases and 4 bases respectively, with 11 bases between them. The CDR3 is CASSTGPGTEAFF. In nucleotides, the CDR3 is TGTGCCAGCAGTACAGGTCCGGGCACTGAAGCTTTCTTT.

V is TRBV2 and J is TRBJ2-7; D remains ambiguous. Trimming left V 3 bases short and J 5 bases short, with 14 bases between. This CDR3 is built from 14 residues. Per germline, CDR1 SNHLY and CDR2 FYNNEI. The CDR3 coding sequence is TGTGCCAGCAGTGATTTCAGGTCGGCCGACGAGCAGTACTTC. Its translation is CASSDFRSADEQYF.

V is TRBV2 and J is TRBJ1-2, with D unresolved. The CDR3 loop spans 11 amino acids. Trimming removed 2 bases at V and 13 bases at J, with 11 bases between. Germline V CDR1 and CDR2: SNHLY, FYNNEI. DNA for the CDR3: TGTGCCAGCAGTGAAACCGCTGGGCGCACCTTC. This gives the protein CASSETAGRTF.

In its sample, this clone was seen once. This sample also contains other DNA sequences that code for the same CDR3. The rearrangement links TRBV5-1 to TRBJ2-7, with 8 positions matching TRBD2. CDR1 and CDR2 (germline): SGHRS, YFSETQ. The length of the CDR3 is 15 residues. V shed 6 bases and J 7 bases; nucleotides not matched to a gene: 15. DNA of the CDR3: TGCGCCAGCACCGCTTTAGCGGGAACCGAGGGGGAGCAGTACTTC. Its protein is CASTALAGTEGEQYF.